This TCR beta chain was identified during a study of T cell changes during pregnancy in multiple sclerosis. The V end lost 6 bases, the J end lost 0 bases, and 9 bases lay between the germline ends. Germline CDR1 and CDR2: LNHDA and SQIVND (reference sequence). This CDR3 has 15 residues. This table comes from immunoSEQ multiplex PCR, and its TCRdb copy is limited to in-frame clones, with some not included. The repertoire holds some 40,000 clones, with less than 90% as singletons. The specimen was CD4+ T cells from peripheral blood mononuclear cells, collected in the first trimester of pregnancy. The chain couples TRBV19 to TRBJ2-6; D is undetermined. The receptor was isolated from a female donor with multiple sclerosis, enrolled in a pregnancy study. The CDR3 spells CASSRGSSGANVLTF. Here the CDR3 DNA reads TGTGCCAGTAGCCGAGGAAGCTCTGGGGCCAACGTCCTGACTTTC.